This TCR beta chain was observed in a study of T cells expressing NK-cell markers. The length of the CDR3 is 15 residues. CDR1 MNHNS and CDR2 SASEGT come from the germline V gene. One entry per CDR3 protein, without DNA, is what TCRdb gives after re-calling the 5' RACE reads. The listing contains under 200,000 distinct CDR3 sequences. The receptor comes from a woman aged 18-69 years in good health. The specimen was blood T cells: a sorted CD56 or NKG2C T cell subset, CD4+ or CD8+ T cells, or bulk PBMC T cells (not recorded which). The V call is TRBV6-1, the J call TRBJ1-5; TCRdb proposes TRBD1, but this gene call is untestable without DNA. The CDR3 reads CASCPQRGGNQPQHF.